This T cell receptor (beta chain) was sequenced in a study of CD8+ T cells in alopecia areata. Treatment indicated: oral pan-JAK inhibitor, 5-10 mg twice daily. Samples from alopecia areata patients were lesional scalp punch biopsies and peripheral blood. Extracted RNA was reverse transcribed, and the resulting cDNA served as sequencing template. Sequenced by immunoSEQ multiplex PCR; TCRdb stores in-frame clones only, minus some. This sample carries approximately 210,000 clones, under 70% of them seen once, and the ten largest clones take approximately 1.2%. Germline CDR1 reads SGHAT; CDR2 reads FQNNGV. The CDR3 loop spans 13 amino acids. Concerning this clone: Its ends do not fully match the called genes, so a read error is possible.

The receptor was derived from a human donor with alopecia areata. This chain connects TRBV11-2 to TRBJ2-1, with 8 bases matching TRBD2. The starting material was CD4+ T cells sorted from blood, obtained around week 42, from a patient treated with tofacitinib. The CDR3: CASSSVGGGWRLF. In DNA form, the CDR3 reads TGTGCCAGCAGCTCAGTCGGCGGGGGGTGGAGGCTCTTC.